This TCR beta chain stems from a study of T cell responses to AZD1222 COVID-19 vaccine. Study-wide context: Combined were second doses at about 4 or about 12 weeks.

Findings of the study overall: Seropositive AZD1222 recipients at baseline numbered only 6 or 7.

TCRdb's copy holds only in-frame clones and misses some; the assay was immunoSEQ multiplex PCR. Here the sample spans 85,000 to 110,000 clones, 80% to 90% being singletons. Germline-derived CDR1 and CDR2 are SGDLS and YYNGEE. V lost 1 base, J lost 1 base, and 5 bases lay in between. The CDR3 contains 14 residues. About this clone itself: Its antigen remains unidentified.

The V and J genes are TRBV9 and TRBJ2-2; D is unresolved. The sequencing here drew on peripheral blood, taken on day 0 of AZD1222 vaccination. The sequence derives from an adult in good health. The CDR3 loop is CASSVTVNTGELFF. CDR3 nucleotide sequence: TGTGCCAGCAGCGTAACCGTGAACACCGGGGAGCTGTTTTTT.